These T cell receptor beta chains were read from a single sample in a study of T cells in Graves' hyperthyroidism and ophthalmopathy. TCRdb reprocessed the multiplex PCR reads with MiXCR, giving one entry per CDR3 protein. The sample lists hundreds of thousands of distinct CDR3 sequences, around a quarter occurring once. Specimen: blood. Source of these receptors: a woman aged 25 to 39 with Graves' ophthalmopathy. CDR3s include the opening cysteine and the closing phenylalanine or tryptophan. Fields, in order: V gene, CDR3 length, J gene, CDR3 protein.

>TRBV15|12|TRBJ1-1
CATGQGTTEAFF
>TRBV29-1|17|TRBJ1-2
CSALEEDGTAFNYGYTF
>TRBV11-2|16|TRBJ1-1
CASSHLQGRLNTEAFF
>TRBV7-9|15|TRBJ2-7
CASSLGDVGSLEQYF
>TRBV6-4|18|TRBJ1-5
CASSVYLNQGFSNQPQHF
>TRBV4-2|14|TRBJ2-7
CASSSAGQGYEQYF
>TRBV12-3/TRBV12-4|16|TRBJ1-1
CASSESDWGERTEAFF
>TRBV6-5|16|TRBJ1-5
CASTLDSRLSNQPQHF
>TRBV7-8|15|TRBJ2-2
CASTFEWGNTGELFF
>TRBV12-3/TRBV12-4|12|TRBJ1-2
CAAGQHNYGYTF
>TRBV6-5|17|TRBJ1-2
CASSYSSGGAFNYGYTF
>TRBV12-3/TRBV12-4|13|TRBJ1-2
CASSMPKGNGYTF
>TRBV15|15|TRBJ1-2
CATSRSRDSPYGYTF
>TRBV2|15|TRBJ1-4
CASNVGGATNEKLFF
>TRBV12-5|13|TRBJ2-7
CASGLAVSYEQYF
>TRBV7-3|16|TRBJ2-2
CASSLPGGPSDGELFF
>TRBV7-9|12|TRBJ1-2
CASFSGLGGYTF
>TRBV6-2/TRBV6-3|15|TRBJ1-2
CASSSADRVFYGYTF
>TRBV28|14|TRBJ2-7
CASRYSGRAGEQYF
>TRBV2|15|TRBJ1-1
CASSEAVGRFTEAFF
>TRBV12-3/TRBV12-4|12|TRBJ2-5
CASSQGWETQYF
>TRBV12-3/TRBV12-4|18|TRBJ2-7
CASSRGQGTISVSYEQYF
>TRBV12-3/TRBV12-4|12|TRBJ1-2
CASSFGVTGYTF
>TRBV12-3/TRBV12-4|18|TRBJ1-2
CASSFGAGQTITNYGYTF
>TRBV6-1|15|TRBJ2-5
CASSEALGGWETQYF
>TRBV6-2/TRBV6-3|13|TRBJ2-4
CASRRNRESVQYF
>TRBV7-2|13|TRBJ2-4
CASSSSRGGIQYF
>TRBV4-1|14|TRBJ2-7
CASSQNLDLYEQYF